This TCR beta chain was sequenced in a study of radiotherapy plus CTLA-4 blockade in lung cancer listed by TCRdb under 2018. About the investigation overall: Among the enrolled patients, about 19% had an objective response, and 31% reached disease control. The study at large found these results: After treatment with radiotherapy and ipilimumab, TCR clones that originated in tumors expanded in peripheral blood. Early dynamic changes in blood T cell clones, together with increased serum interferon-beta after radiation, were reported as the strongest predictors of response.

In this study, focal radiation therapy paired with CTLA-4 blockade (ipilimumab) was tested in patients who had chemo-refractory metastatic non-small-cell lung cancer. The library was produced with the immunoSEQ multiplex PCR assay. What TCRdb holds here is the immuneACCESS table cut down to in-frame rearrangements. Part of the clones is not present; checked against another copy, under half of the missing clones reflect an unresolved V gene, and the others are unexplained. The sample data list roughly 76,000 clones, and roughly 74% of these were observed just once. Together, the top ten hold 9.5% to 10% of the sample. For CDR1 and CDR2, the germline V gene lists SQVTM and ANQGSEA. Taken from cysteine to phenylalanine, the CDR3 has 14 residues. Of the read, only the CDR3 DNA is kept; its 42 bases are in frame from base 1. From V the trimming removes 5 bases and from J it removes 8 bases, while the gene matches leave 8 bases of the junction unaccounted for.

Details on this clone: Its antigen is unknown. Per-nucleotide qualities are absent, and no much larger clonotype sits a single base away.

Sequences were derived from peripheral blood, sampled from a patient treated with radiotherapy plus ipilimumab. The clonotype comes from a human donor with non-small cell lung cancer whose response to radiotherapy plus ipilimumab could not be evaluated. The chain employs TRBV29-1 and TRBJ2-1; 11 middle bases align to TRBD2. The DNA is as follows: TGCAGCGTTCGTAGCGGGGGGGCGGTGGATGAGCAGTTCTTC. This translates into CSVRSGGAVDEQFF.